Included here is one T cell receptor (beta chain) sequence, with context. The clone's antigen remains unknown. The sample holds no much larger clone one base away, and base qualities are not on file. Donors formed part of the validation cohort, which comprised over a hundred subjects and was distinct from the first cohort of under 800 subjects. The germline V gene (reference sequence) gives CDR1 as LNHDA and CDR2 as SQIVND. V gives up 5 bases and J gives up 4 bases, and the segment between their germline ends measures 17 bases. The CDR3 covers 16 residues, taking in both the cysteine and the phenylalanine. The only DNA kept is the CDR3, 48 bases in frame from the first base. Libraries came from the immunoSEQ multiplex PCR assay. In the original analysis: A statistical classification framework was developed to diagnose cytomegalovirus status using the catalog of TCR beta chain sequences. TCRdb holds this immuneACCESS table with in-frame rearrangements only. Some clones are missing; in checked studies, unresolved V genes explain under half, and the rest has no known cause. The D gene and trimming were derived from the DNA, and the V and J assignments and clone size from that table. For this sample the table gives approximately 200,000 clones, of which just over 90% were detected only once. Jointly, the top ten make up around 1.1% of the sample.

This record comes from a study of cytomegalovirus exposure and HLA in healthy donors (dated 2017 in TCRdb). About the study as a whole: A later analysis indicated that the 130 or so validation repertoires were generated on the platform also employed for the approximately 700 repertoires of the first cohort. The aim of the study was to test whether cataloging public T cell receptors could identify signatures of past pathogen exposure. A separate validation cohort of about 110 different subjects was used in addition to the approximately 700-subject first cohort. To predict cytomegalovirus infection status, the study combined high-throughput TCR immunosequencing, statistical association of individual TCRs with disease status, and machine learning.

What the research found in general, with its limitations: The study listed approximately 150 TCR beta chains as associated with cytomegalovirus. A later analysis found that TCRs clustered in the first cohort also tended to co-occur in the 95 to 150 validation repertoires, with more than 90% of cluster scores above 0. In vitro tests confirmed that three of the cytomegalovirus-associated TCR beta chains recognize cytomegalovirus antigens. The validation cohort had no HLA typing available for a later analysis, so co-occurrence within that cohort was assessed over all 130 or so repertoires. The authors suggested that the approach could potentially be extended to other disease states and immunological phenotypes. Most TCR sequences were observed very rarely across donors, whereas some public TCRs were present in many individuals. In both the original and validation cohorts, the classifier was reported to diagnose cytomegalovirus status with high specificity and sensitivity.

This sequence originates from a young woman in good health and CMV-seronegative. In this chain, TRBV19 is recombined with TRBJ2-2; TRBD2 is perhaps the D gene, given 6 matching bases. The sample consisted of PBMCs. The DNA reads as follows: TGTGCCAGTAGTTACGGGACGGGAGCGGCCACCGGGGAGCTGTTTTTT. Translated, it reads CASSYGTGAATGELFF.